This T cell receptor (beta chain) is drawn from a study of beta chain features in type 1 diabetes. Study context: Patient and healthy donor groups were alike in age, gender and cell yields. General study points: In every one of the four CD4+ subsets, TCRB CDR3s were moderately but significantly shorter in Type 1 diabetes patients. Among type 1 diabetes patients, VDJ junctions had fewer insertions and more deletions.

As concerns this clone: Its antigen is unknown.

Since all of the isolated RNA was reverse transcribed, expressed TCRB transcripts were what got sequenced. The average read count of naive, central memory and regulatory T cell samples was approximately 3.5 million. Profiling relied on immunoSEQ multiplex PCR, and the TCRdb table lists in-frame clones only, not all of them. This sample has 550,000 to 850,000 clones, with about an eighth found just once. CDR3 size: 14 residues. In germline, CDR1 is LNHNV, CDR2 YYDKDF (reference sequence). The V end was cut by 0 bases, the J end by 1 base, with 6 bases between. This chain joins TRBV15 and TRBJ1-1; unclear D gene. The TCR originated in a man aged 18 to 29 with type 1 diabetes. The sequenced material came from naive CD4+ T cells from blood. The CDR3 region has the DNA TGTGCCACCAGCAGAGAGAGGGCGAACACTGAAGCTTTCTTT. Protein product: CATSRERANTEAFF.